The sequence of this T cell receptor (beta chain) was determined in a study of cytomegalovirus exposure and HLA in healthy donors. General study findings and limits: The study labeled about 160 TCR beta chains cytomegalovirus-associated.

This table comes from immunoSEQ multiplex PCR, and its TCRdb copy is limited to in-frame clones, with some not included. The sample includes 95,000 to 150,000 clones, roughly nine tenths seen only once; the top ten take 1% to 1.4%. As to this clone: Antigen specificity is unknown.

V gave up 5 bases and J gave up 7 bases; unmatched junction bases: 9. Germline V gene data show CDR1 as SEHNR and CDR2 as FQNEAQ (reference sequence). The CDR3 has 15 amino acids. Input material: PBMCs. This receptor was identified in a woman under 30 in good health and CMV-seronegative. The chain is built from TRBV7-9 and TRBJ1-4; 8 bases are a match to TRBD1. CDR3 in DNA: TGTGCCAGCAGCAGAAGGACAGGGTGGGGTGAAAAACTGTTTTTT. Translation: CASSRRTGWGEKLFF.